This T cell receptor beta chain was captured by sequencing in a study of blood T cell repertoires in COVID-19. Participants were aged about 18 to 90 years from about two dozen US areas. Using immunoSEQ multiplex PCR, the repertoire was profiled, and TCRdb retains in-frame clones only, with some absent. The sample carries over 150,000 clones, approximately 90% recorded once. The sample taken for sequencing was PBMCs or T cells enriched from blood (not recorded which). The TCR originated in a woman aged 30 to 39 who had recovered from COVID-19.

CDR3 bases: TGCAGTGCTAGCGGGAGCCCAACGCAGTATTTT. Translation gives CSASGSPTQYF. This chain connects TRBV20-1 to TRBJ2-3, with D possibly TRBD2 on 6 matching bases. Germline CDR1 DFQATT, CDR2 SNEGSKA (reference sequence). The CDR3 runs to 11 residues. V lost 3 bases to trimming and J lost 9 bases, with 10 bases between them.